These 3 T cell receptor beta chains originate from one sample sequenced in a study of shared clonotypes between healthy human individuals. The assay was immunoSEQ multiplex PCR, and TCRdb's table has in-frame clones only and misses some. The profile covers approximately 440,000 clones, with more than 70% appearing a single time and 12% taken by the ten largest. Source material: PBMCs. These receptor sequences come from a woman aged 40 to 50 in good health. Some clones in this sample may be carry-over from other donors' samples.

This chain connects TRBV28 to TRBJ1-5; D gene uncertain. V was shortened by 10 bases and J by 1 base, with 11 bases between the two germline ends. CDR3 length: 13 amino acids. The germline V gene encodes CDR1 MDHEN and CDR2 SYDVKM. CDR3 sequence reads: CAIQIESNQPQHF. In DNA, the CDR3 is TGTGCCATCCAAATAGAAAGCAATCAGCCCCAGCATTTT. The full variable domain, with the rest looked up from reference TRBV28 and TRBJ1-5, is DVKVTQSSRYLVKRTGEKVFLECVQDMDHENMFWYRQDPGLGLRLIYFSYDVKMKEKGDIPEGYSVSREKKERFSLILESASTNQTSMYLCAIQIESNQPQHFGDGTRLSIL.

The chain recombines TRBV29-1 with TRBJ1-4; D may be TRBD1 (6 bases). The CDR3 has 13 amino acids. Trimming shortened V by 7 bases and J by 0 bases, and 9 bases separated the two germline ends. From germline, CDR1 is SQVTM and CDR2 ANQGSEA. The CDR3 reads CSGRQATNEKLFF. The DNA for the CDR3 is TGCAGCGGTAGACAGGCAACTAATGAAAAACTGTTTTTT.

The chain's CDR3 is CATSRHQRAHLGYTF. DNA for the CDR3: TGTGCCACCAGCAGACACCAGCGGGCGCATCTTGGCTACACCTTC. The V gene is TRBV15, the J gene TRBJ1-2; D not certain. The V and J ends lost 2 bases and 7 bases respectively, with 17 bases between them. The CDR3 contains 15 residues. CDR1 is LNHNV and CDR2 is YYDKDF in the germline V gene (reference sequence).